Sequencing of this T cell receptor beta chain was carried out in a study of tumor-infiltrating lymphocytes in primary liver carcinoma. Study-wide results and caveats: Tumor-adjacent and tumor-blood pairs showed less overlap than tumor region pairs. Significantly larger top-250-clone fractions were found in tumors than in blood (p = 0.039).

Both RNA and DNA were isolated together from around 20-30 mg of bulk tissue that had not been sorted. Chronic HBV infection was present, with no prior treatment. Using a constant-region primer together with ProtoScript II reverse transcriptase, TCR beta cDNA was made from 500 to 650 ng of total RNA. Three nested multiplex PCR rounds, a slightly modified ARM-PCR, produced the libraries for TCR beta. TRBV1-TRBV30 forward primers paired with a C-beta reverse primer drove the first two PCR rounds, about 9 cycles each. TCRdb reanalysed the multiplex PCR reads using MiXCR and keeps one entry per CDR3 protein. The sample consists of more than 100,000 distinct CDR3 sequences, around two thirds of them appearing once. The CDR3 runs 13 residues. Germline V gene lookup returns CDR1 SNHLY and CDR2 FYNNEI. The germline V and J ends were trimmed by 2 bases and 6 bases, with 10 bases remaining between them. In regard to this clonotype: Antigen: not known.

The TCR was taken from a woman aged 55-69 years with primary liver carcinoma and hepatitis B virus infection. Material for sequencing was liver tumor tissue from sampling region 1. The subset was: tumor region T1, superior pole. V usage is TRBV2 and J usage is TRBJ1-2, with D perhaps TRBD1 (6 bases). In DNA form, the CDR3 reads TGTGCCAGCAGTGAATGGGGGCAAGATGGCTACACCTTC. This gives the protein CASSEWGQDGYTF.